What follows is one T cell receptor (beta chain) and its context. The data were taken from a study of blood T cell repertoires in COVID-19. At the level of the study: The origin of the acute and convalescent COVID-19 samples was the United States, Italy and Spain. PBMCs, B-cell-depleted T cells, or T cells were the source of the cDNA or gDNA that made up the material.

Some clones are missing from TCRdb's copy, which holds only in-frame ones; the method was immunoSEQ multiplex PCR. The repertoire has over 200,000 clones, 65% to 85% of them found once; the top ten carry approximately 4%. Trimming left V 0 bases short and J 7 bases short, with 22 bases between. Looked up from germline, CDR1 is KGHSH and CDR2 is LQKENI. The CDR3 loop spans 17 amino acids. This chain uses TRBV18 with TRBJ2-7, with TRBD2 as a possible D gene (5 bases). The source material was peripheral blood. The receptor's source is a man aged 50 to 59 with active or convalescent COVID-19. The CDR3 is CASSPPFAGQVRWEQYF. In DNA form, the CDR3 reads TGTGCCAGCTCACCACCGTTTGCGGGCCAGGTCCGCTGGGAGCAGTACTTC.